This paragraph covers one TCR beta chain sequence. The antigen is not known. The data stem from a study of neoadjuvant anti-PD-1 for oral cavity cancer. Whole-study context: Patients without progression received a fourth nivolumab dose around day 43, then surgical resection on days 50-56.

Six replicates per PBMC sample, mostly from roughly 0.45 ug of genomic DNA. Sequencing was performed with immunoSEQ multiplex PCR; in TCRdb, only in-frame clones are kept and a portion is missing. The table records around 13,000 clones, about 75% of them present only once. V dropped 3 bases and J dropped 2; count of bases not matched to a gene: 9. The CDR3 is made up of 17 amino acids. Germline V gives CDR1 SGHNT, CDR2 YENEEA. General study findings and limits: After neoadjuvant nivolumab, PBMC T cell clonality was significantly higher in non-responders than responders.

This sample's time point: after neoadjuvant nivolumab, at surgical resection. Patients were newly diagnosed with stage II-IVA oral cavity squamous cell carcinoma without prior systemic or radiation treatment. The material sequenced was PBMCs, taken after nivolumab (anti-PD-1) treatment. The source is a person between 40 and 79 years old with oral cavity squamous cell carcinoma. The rearrangement joins TRBV11-3 to TRBJ2-7, with 11 bases aligning to TRBD2. In DNA, the CDR3 is TGTGCCAGCAGCTTGTCATATAGCGGGAGGGCCCCCTACGAGCAGTACTTC. Its protein is CASSLSYSGRAPYEQYF.